This is a list of T cell receptor beta chains from one sample in a study of PD-1 blockade in classical Hodgkin lymphoma. Measured with immunoSEQ multiplex PCR; TCRdb has only the in-frame clones, and not every one. The sample includes about 14,000 clones, 83% seen only once; the top ten take 20% to 25%. The specimen comprised peripheral blood mononuclear cells (PBMCs), sampled at baseline. The receptors originated from a human donor with classical Hodgkin lymphoma. Both conserved end residues are part of each CDR3. The D gene is left open where the match is weak. Some rows have no size entry. The others give once, few or many, or a class for an expanded clone.

J gene,V gene,clone size,D gene,CDR3 protein,CDR3 DNA
TRBJ1-1,TRBV12-5,-,TRBD1,CASGILTGVPTEAFF,TGTGCTAGTGGTATCCTGACAGGGGTCCCCACTGAAGCTTTCTTT
TRBJ2-2,TRBV12-2,-,-,CASRLAQGGKNTGELFF,TGTGCAAGTCGCTTAGCGCAAGGGGGGAAAAACACCGGGGAGCTGTTTTTT
TRBJ2-7,TRBV9,-,TRBD2,CASSASGESYEQYF,TGTGCCAGCAGCGCTAGCGGGGAGAGCTACGAGCAGTACTTC
TRBJ1-1,TRBV5-1,-,-,CATSRTPAGTEAFF,TGCGCCACCTCCCGGACACCGGCGGGCACTGAAGCTTTCTTT
TRBJ1-2,TRBV5-6,-,-,CASSPGLRGYTF,TGTGCCAGCAGCCCCGGACTACGTGGCTACACCTTC
TRBJ2-1,TRBV28,once,-,CASSPRPSDEQFF,TGTGCCAGCAGTCCTCGGCCCAGCGATGAGCAGTTCTTC
TRBJ2-2,TRBV2,once,-,CASRADGELFF,TGTGCCAGCAGGGCCGACGGGGAGCTGTTTTTT
TRBJ1-2,TRBV10-3,-,-,CAISESPALYGYTF,TGTGCCATCAGTGAGTCTCCCGCGCTCTATGGCTACACCTTC
TRBJ2-3,TRBV27,-,-,CASSRQDLDTQYF,TGTGCCAGCAGTAGACAGGACTTAGATACGCAGTATTTT
TRBJ1-5,TRBV19,-,-,CASSISVRQGPQHF,TGTGCCAGTAGTATCTCCGTCAGGCAGGGGCCCCAGCATTTT
TRBJ2-1,TRBV6-5,-,TRBD1,CASSLQGQFYNEQFF,TGTGCCAGCAGTCTCCAGGGACAGTTCTACAATGAGCAGTTCTTC
TRBJ2-1,TRBV5-1,-,-,CASSPDSYNEQFF,TGCGCCAGCAGCCCGGACAGCTACAATGAGCAGTTCTTC
TRBJ1-6,TRBV6-5,-,-,CASSYYRGLNSPLHF,TGTGCCAGCAGTTACTACCGGGGCCTAAATTCACCCCTCCACTTT
TRBJ2-1,TRBV19,-,-,CASSISTVEQFF,TGTGCCAGTAGTATATCGACAGTCGAGCAGTTCTTC
TRBJ1-2,TRBV28,-,-,CASSLDGRAVYGYTF,TGTGCCAGCAGTTTAGACGGCAGGGCGGTCTATGGCTACACCTTC
TRBJ2-3,TRBV7-9,-,TRBD2,CASSPRASGGTDTQYF,TGTGCCAGCAGCCCCAGGGCGAGCGGGGGCACAGATACGCAGTATTTT
TRBJ2-1,TRBV5-4,-,TRBD2,CASSSLAGGLNEQFF,TGTGCCAGCAGCAGCCTGGCGGGGGGACTCAATGAGCAGTTCTTC
TRBJ2-2,TRBV2,-,TRBD1,CASSSGTGSGELFF,TGTGCCAGCAGTTCTGGGACAGGGTCCGGGGAGCTGTTTTTT
TRBJ2-1,TRBV19,-,TRBD2,CASIGTKRGYANEQFF,TGTGCCAGTATCGGGACAAAGCGGGGGTATGCCAATGAGCAGTTCTTC
TRBJ2-3,TRBV19,-,TRBD2,CASSLPGLQYF,TGTGCCAGTAGTTTACCGGGACTACAGTATTTT
TRBJ2-3,TRBV10-1,-,-,CASSASSTDTQYF,TGCGCCAGCAGTGCCTCTAGCACAGATACGCAGTATTTT
TRBJ2-3,TRBV9,-,-,CASSFLARGGTDTQYF,TGTGCCAGCAGCTTCCTAGCGAGAGGCGGCACAGATACGCAGTATTTT
TRBJ2-3,TRBV27,-,-,CASSYGSVSGDTQYF,TGTGCCAGCAGTTACGGGTCGGTGAGTGGTGATACGCAGTATTTT
TRBJ2-3,TRBV7-2,-,TRBD2,CASSLALRRGATSTDTQYF,TGTGCCAGCAGCTTAGCGCTAAGGCGGGGGGCGACTAGCACAGATACGCAGTATTTT
TRBJ2-5,TRBV7-6,-,-,CASSLGPGRETQYF,TGTGCCAGCAGTTTGGGCCCAGGGAGGGAGACCCAGTACTTC
TRBJ1-5,TRBV5-1,once,TRBD1,CASSRYRGQPQHF,TGCGCCAGCAGCCGCTACAGGGGACAGCCCCAGCATTTT
TRBJ1-1,TRBV18,-,-,CASSPGQTTMQNTEAFF,TGTGCCAGCTCACCAGGGCAGACTACCATGCAGAACACTGAAGCTTTCTTT